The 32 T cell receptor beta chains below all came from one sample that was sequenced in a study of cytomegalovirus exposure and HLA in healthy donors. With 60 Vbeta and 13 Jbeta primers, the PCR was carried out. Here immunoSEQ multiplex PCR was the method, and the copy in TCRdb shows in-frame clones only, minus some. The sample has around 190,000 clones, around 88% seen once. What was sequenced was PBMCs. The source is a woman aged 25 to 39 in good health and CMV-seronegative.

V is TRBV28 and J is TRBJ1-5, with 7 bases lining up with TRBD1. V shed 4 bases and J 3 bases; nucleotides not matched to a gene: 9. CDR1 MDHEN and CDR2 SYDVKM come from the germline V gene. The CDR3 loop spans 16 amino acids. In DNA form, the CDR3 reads TGTGCCAGCAGTTCGACAGGGTCCCCTCTCAATCAGCCCCAGCATTTT. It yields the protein CASSSTGSPLNQPQHF. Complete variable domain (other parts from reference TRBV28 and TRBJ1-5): DVKVTQSSRYLVKRTGEKVFLECVQDMDHENMFWYRQDPGLGLRLIYFSYDVKMKEKGDIPEGYSVSREKKERFSLILESASTNQTSMYLCASSSTGSPLNQPQHFGDGTRLSIL.

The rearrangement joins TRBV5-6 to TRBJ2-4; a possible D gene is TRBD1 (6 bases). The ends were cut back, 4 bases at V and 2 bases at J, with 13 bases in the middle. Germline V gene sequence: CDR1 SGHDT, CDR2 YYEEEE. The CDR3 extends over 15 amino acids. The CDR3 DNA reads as TGTGCCAGCAGCCAAACAGGGAATTCCAAAAACATTCAGTACTTC. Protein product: CASSQTGNSKNIQYF.

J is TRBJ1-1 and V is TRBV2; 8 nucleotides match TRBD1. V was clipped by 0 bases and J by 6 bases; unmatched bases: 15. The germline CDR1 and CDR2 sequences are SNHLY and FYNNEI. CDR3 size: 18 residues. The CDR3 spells CASSEAVRQGPSTAEAFF. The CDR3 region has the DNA TGTGCCAGCAGTGAAGCGGTTCGACAGGGGCCCAGTACGGCTGAAGCTTTCTTT.

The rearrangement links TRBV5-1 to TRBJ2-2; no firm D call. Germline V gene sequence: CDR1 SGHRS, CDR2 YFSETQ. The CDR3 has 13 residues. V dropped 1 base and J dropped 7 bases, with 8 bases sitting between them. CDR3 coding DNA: TGCGCCAGCAGCTTGTCATCGGTCGGGGAGCTGTTTTTT. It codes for CASSLSSVGELFF.

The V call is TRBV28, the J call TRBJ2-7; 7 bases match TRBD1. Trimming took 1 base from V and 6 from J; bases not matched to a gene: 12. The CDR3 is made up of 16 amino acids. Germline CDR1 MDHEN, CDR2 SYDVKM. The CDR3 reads CASSLYPDRVRGEQYF. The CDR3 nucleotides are TGTGCCAGCAGTTTATACCCCGACAGGGTGAGGGGCGAGCAGTACTTC.

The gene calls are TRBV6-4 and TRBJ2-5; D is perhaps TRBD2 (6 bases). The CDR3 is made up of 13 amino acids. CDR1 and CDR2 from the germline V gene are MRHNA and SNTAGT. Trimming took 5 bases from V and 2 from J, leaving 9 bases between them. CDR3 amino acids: CASSRDLQETQYF. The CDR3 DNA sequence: TGTGCCAGCAGTCGGGACTTACAAGAGACCCAGTACTTC.

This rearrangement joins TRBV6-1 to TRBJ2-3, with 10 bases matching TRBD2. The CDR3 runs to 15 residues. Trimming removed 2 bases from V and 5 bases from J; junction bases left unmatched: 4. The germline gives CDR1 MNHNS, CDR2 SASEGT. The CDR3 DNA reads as TGTGCCAGCAGTGAAATAGCGGGGGGAGGAGATACGCAGTATTTT. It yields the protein CASSEIAGGGDTQYF.

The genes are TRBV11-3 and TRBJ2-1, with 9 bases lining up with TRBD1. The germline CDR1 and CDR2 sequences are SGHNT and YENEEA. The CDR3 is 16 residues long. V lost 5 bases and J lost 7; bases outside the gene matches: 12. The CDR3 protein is CASSPSGQGLTNEQFF. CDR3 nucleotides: TGTGCCAGCAGCCCCTCGGGACAGGGTTTAACTAATGAGCAGTTCTTC.

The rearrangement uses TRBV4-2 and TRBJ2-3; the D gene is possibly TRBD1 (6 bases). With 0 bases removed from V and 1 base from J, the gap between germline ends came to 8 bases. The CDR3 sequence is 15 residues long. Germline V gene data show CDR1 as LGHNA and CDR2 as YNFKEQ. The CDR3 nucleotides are TGTGCCAGCAGCCAAGAGGGGGCCCGCACAGATACGCAGTATTTT. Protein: CASSQEGARTDTQYF.

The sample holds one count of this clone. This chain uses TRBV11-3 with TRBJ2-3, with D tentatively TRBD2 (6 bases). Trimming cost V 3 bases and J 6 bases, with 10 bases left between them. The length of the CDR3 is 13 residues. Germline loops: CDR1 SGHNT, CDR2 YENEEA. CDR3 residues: CASSFGGGDTQYF. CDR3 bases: TGTGCCAGCAGCTTCGGGGGAGGCGATACGCAGTATTTT.

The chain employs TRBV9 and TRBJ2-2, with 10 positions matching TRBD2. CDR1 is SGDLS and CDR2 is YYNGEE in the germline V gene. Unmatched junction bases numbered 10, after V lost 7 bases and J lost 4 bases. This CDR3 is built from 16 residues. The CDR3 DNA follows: TGTGCCAGCGGGTCCCGGACTAGCGGAAGCACCGGGGAGCTGTTTTTT. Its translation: CASGSRTSGSTGELFF.

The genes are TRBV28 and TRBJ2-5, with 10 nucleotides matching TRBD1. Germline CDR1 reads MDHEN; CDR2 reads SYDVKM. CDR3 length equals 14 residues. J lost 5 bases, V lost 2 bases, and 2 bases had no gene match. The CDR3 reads CASSLRQGAETQYF. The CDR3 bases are TGTGCCAGCAGTTTACGACAGGGGGCTGAGACCCAGTACTTC.

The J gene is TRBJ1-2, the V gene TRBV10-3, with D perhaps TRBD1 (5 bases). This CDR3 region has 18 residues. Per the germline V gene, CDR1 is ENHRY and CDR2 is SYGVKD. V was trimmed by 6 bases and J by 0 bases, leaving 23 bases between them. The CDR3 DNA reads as TGTGCCATCAGCGACAGCCTTTCCCCAGCGCTTCCTAACTATGGCTACACCTTC. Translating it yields CAISDSLSPALPNYGYTF.

The CDR3, as DNA: TGTGCCAGCAGCACGGGACAAGGGGTGTATCAGCCCCAGCATTTT. It yields the protein CASSTGQGVYQPQHF. V usage is TRBV28 and J usage is TRBJ1-5, with D maybe TRBD1 (6 bases). The V end was cut by 6 bases, the J end by 5 bases, with 17 bases between. There are 15 residues in the CDR3. Germline V gives CDR1 MDHEN, CDR2 SYDVKM. The entire variable domain, with the rest obtained from reference TRBV28 and TRBJ1-5, is as follows: DVKVTQSSRYLVKRTGEKVFLECVQDMDHENMFWYRQDPGLGLRLIYFSYDVKMKEKGDIPEGYSVSREKKERFSLILESASTNQTSMYLCASSTGQGVYQPQHFGDGTRLSIL.

The CDR3 spells CASSTDRTSNQPQHF. CDR3 nucleotide sequence: TGTGCCAGCAGCACCGACAGAACAAGCAATCAGCCCCAGCATTTT. The J gene is TRBJ1-5, the V gene TRBV6-5, with D perhaps matching TRBD1 (5 bases). Per germline, CDR1 MNHEY and CDR2 SVGAGI. The CDR3 spans 15 residues. V was cut by 6 bases and J by 1 base, with 13 bases left in between.

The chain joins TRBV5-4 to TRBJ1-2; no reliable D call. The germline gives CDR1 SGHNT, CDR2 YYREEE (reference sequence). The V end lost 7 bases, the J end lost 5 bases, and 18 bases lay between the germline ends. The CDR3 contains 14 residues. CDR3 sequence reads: CASGTGGGWYGYTF. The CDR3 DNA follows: TGTGCCAGCGGCACGGGAGGCGGATGGTATGGCTACACCTTC.

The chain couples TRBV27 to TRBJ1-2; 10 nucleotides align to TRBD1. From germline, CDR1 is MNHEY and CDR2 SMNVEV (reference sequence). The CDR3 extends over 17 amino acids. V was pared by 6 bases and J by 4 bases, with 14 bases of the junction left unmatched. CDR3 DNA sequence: TGTGCCAGCAGCCCCCGGAGGGGGACAGGGGCCATCTATGGCTACACCTTC. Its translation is CASSPRRGTGAIYGYTF.

The CDR3, as DNA: TGTGCCAGCAGCCAAGATGGTCTAGCGGGAGCCGAGCAGTACTTC. Residues: CASSQDGLAGAEQYF. This sequence joins TRBV4-2 and TRBJ2-7, with TRBD2 matching over 10 bases. Germline lookup yields CDR1 LGHNA and CDR2 YNFKEQ. The CDR3 runs 15 residues. The trim removed 0 bases at V and 6 bases at J, leaving 5 bases unmatched.

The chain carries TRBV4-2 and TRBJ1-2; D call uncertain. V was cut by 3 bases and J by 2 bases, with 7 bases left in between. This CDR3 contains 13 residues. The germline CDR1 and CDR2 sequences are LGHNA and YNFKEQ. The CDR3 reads CASSHPRNYGYTF. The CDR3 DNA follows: TGTGCCAGCAGCCATCCCAGGAACTATGGCTACACCTTC.

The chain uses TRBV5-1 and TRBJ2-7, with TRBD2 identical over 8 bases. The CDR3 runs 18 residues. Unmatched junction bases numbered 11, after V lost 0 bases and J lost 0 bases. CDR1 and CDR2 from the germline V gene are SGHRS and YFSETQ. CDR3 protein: CASSLAGRGGIGSYEQYF. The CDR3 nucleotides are TGCGCCAGCAGCTTGGCCGGTCGGGGGGGAATTGGCTCCTACGAGCAGTACTTC.

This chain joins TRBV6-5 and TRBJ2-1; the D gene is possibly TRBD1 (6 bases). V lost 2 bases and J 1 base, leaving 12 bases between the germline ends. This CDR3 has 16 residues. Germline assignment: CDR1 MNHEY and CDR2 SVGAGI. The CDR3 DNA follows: TGTGCCAGCAGTTACACCCTTGACAGGTCCTACAATGAGCAGTTCTTC. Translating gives CASSYTLDRSYNEQFF.

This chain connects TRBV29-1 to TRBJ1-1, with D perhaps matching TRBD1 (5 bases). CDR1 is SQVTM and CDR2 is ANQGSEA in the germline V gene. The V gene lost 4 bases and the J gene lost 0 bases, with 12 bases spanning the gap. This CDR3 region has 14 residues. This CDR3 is CSVVDRALNTEAFF. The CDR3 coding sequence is TGCAGCGTTGTTGACAGAGCCTTGAACACTGAAGCTTTCTTT. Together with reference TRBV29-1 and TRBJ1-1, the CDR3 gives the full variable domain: SAVISQKPSRDICQRGTSLTIQCQVDSQVTMMFWYRQQPGQSLTLIATANQGSEATYESGFVIDKFPISRPNLTFSTLTVSNMSPEDSSIYLCSVVDRALNTEAFFGQGTRLTVV.

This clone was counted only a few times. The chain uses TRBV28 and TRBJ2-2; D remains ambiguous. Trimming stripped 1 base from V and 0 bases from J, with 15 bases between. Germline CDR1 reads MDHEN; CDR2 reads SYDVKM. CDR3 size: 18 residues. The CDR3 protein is CASSLSPQVVSNTGELFF. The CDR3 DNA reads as TGTGCCAGCAGTTTATCCCCCCAGGTGGTCTCGAACACCGGGGAGCTGTTTTTT.

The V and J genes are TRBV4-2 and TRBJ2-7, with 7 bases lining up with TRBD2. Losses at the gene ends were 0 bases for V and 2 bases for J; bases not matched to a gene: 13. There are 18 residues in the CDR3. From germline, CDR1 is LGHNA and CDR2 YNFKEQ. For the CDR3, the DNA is TGTGCCAGCAGCCAAGATTTAGCTGGCGGGAGCGATCCCTACGAGCAGTACTTC. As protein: CASSQDLAGGSDPYEQYF.

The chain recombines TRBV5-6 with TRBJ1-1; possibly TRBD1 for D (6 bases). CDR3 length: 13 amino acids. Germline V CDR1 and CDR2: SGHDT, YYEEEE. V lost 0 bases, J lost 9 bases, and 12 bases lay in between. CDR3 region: CASSLGGQLKAFF. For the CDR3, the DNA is TGTGCCAGCAGCTTGGGTGGACAGCTTAAAGCTTTCTTT.

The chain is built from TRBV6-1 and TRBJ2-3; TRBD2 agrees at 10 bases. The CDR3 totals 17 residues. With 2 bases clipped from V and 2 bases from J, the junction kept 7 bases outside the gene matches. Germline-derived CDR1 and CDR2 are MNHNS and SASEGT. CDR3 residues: CASSEWASGSFTDTQYF. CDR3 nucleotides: TGTGCCAGCAGTGAATGGGCTAGCGGGAGCTTCACAGATACGCAGTATTTT.

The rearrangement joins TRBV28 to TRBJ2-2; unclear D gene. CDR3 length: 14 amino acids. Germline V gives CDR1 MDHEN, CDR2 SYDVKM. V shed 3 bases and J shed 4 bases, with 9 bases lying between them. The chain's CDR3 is CASSFPGLTGELFF. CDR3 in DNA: TGTGCCAGCAGTTTTCCCGGTCTCACCGGGGAGCTGTTTTTT.

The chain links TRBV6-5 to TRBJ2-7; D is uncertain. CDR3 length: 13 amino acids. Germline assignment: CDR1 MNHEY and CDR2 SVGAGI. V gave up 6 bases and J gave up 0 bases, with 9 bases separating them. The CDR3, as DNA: TGTGCCAGCAGCCCGACTCTCTCCTACGAGCAGTACTTC. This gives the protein CASSPTLSYEQYF.

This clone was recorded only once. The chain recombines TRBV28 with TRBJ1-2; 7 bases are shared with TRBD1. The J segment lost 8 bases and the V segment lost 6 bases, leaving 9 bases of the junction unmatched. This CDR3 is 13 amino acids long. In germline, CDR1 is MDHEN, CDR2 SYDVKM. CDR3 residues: CASRRDRVVGYTF. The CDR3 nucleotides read TGTGCCAGCAGACGCGACAGGGTGGTCGGCTACACCTTC.

The CDR3 loop reads CASREGGQGVNEQFF. CDR3 DNA: TGTGCCAGCAGAGAAGGGGGACAGGGGGTGAATGAGCAGTTCTTC. The chain couples TRBV28 to TRBJ2-1, with 11 positions matching TRBD1. The CDR3 is 15 amino acids. In germline, CDR1 is MDHEN, CDR2 SYDVKM. J lost 7 bases, V lost 6 bases, and 8 bases had no gene match.

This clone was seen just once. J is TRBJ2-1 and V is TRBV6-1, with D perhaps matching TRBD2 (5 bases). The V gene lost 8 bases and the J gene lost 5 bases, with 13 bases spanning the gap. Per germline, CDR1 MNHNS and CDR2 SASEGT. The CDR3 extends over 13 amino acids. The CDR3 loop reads CASGLWGDNEQFF. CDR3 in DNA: TGTGCCAGCGGCTTGTGGGGAGACAATGAGCAGTTCTTC.

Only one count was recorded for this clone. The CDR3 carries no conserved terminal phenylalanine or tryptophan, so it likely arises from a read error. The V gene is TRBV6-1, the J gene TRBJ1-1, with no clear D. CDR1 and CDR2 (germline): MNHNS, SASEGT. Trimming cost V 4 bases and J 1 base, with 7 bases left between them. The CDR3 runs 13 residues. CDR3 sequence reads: CASSASKNTEAFL. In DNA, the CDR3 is TGTGCCAGCAGTGCTAGCAAGAACACTGAAGCTTTCCTT.